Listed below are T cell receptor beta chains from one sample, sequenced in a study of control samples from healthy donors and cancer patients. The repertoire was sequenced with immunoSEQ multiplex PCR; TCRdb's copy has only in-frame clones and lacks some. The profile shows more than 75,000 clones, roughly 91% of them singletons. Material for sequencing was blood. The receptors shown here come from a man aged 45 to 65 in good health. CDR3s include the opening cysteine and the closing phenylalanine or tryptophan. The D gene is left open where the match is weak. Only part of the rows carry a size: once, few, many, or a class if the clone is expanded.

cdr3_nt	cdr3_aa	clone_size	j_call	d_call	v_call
TGTGCCAGCAGTTTTCGGGGAAAGAACACTGAAGCTTTCTTT	CASSFRGKNTEAFF	NA	TRBJ1-1	NA	TRBV27
TGTGCCACCAGCAGAGGGAGGGGAGCGTATGGCTACACCTTC	CATSRGRGAYGYTF	NA	TRBJ1-2	NA	TRBV15
TGCAGTGCTAGTGGCGGACCAGGGAGAGATACGCAGTATTTT	CSASGGPGRDTQYF	NA	TRBJ2-3	NA	TRBV20-1
TGTGCCGGACAGGGGGAAGGTCAGCCCCAGCATTTT	CAGQGEGQPQHF	once	TRBJ1-5	TRBD1	TRBV28
TGTGCCAGCAGCCGGGGCACAGACCATGGCTACACCTTC	CASSRGTDHGYTF	NA	TRBJ1-2	NA	TRBV5-4
TGTGCCAGCAGTGTACAGGTTTTCAATGGCTACACCTTC	CASSVQVFNGYTF	NA	TRBJ1-2	NA	TRBV2
TGTGCCAGTAACATCGGAAGGGGTGGCTACACCTTC	CASNIGRGGYTF	NA	TRBJ1-2	NA	TRBV19
TGTGCCAGCAGTTTAGGACAGGGGGCTGGAAACACCATATATTTT	CASSLGQGAGNTIYF	NA	TRBJ1-3	TRBD1	TRBV6-5
TGTGCCAGCAGGAGGGGCGGGACGGATAACTTC	CASRRGGTDNF	once	TRBJ2-4	NA	TRBV6-5
TGTGCCAGCAGCTTAGTGACGGGGACCAATGAGCAGTTCTTC	CASSLVTGTNEQFF	NA	TRBJ2-1	NA	TRBV7-8
TGTGCCAGCAGCGATAACCCTGGGACACCCCGGGGGTACACCTTC	CASSDNPGTPRGYTF	NA	TRBJ1-2	NA	TRBV27
TGTGCCAGCAGCCAAGCCCCCCGGGACTATGGCTACACCTTC	CASSQAPRDYGYTF	NA	TRBJ1-2	NA	TRBV3-1/TRBV3-2
TGTGCCATCAGTGGGGACAGGGGGCTGGATGGCTACACCTTC	CAISGDRGLDGYTF	NA	TRBJ1-2	TRBD1	TRBV10-3
TGCGCCAGCAGCTGGGACGGTGACGAGCAGTACTTC	CASSWDGDEQYF	NA	TRBJ2-7	NA	TRBV5-1
TGTGCCAGCAGTACGACGACGTACAATGAGCAGTTCTTC	CASSTTTYNEQFF	medium-sized	TRBJ2-1	NA	TRBV12-3/TRBV12-4
TGTGCCAGCAGTCCATCCTACTCTTATGGCTACACCTTC	CASSPSYSYGYTF	NA	TRBJ1-2	NA	TRBV12-3/TRBV12-4
TGTGCCAGTAGCACCCGGTGGGGTGCCGGGGAGCTGTTTTTT	CASSTRWGAGELFF	many	TRBJ2-2	NA	TRBV19
TGTGCCAGCAGCCAAGATCGGCTAGACCCTAATGAGCAGTTCTTC	CASSQDRLDPNEQFF	NA	TRBJ2-1	NA	TRBV4-2
TGTGCCAGCAGCTTAGAGGTTGACACTGAAGCTTTCTTT	CASSLEVDTEAFF	NA	TRBJ1-1	NA	TRBV7-9
TGTGCCAGCAGCCTGTCCCAGTTGTCTTACGAGCAGTACTTC	CASSLSQLSYEQYF	NA	TRBJ2-7	NA	TRBV7-3
TGTGCCAGCAGGACAGACAGGGAAGAGACCCAGTACTTC	CASRTDREETQYF	NA	TRBJ2-5	TRBD1	TRBV7-9
TGTGCCTGGCGGGGAGGTGGAAACACCATATATTTT	CAWRGGGNTIYF	once	TRBJ1-3	NA	TRBV30
TGCAGCGTAGCGAGGACAGGGGGAAGCTCCTACGAGCAGTACTTC	CSVARTGGSSYEQYF	NA	TRBJ2-7	TRBD1	TRBV29-1
TGTGCCACCAGCAGAGATCCACGACAGGCAGGATCACCCCTCCACTTT	CATSRDPRQAGSPLHF	once	TRBJ1-6	NA	TRBV15
TGTGCCACCAGCAGAGGTGACAGCCACCAGGGAAATGAAAAACTGTTTTTT	CATSRGDSHQGNEKLFF	NA	TRBJ1-4	NA	TRBV15
TGTGCCTGGACCGAGGGATCGGCGAAGCAGTACTTC	CAWTEGSAKQYF	once	TRBJ2-7	NA	TRBV30
TGTGCCATCAGTGAGGGCGGGGGGGCCGTAGATACGCAGTATTTT	CAISEGGGAVDTQYF	NA	TRBJ2-3	TRBD2	TRBV10-3
TGCAGCGGGACACCCACGGCAGATACGCAGTATTTT	CSGTPTADTQYF	NA	TRBJ2-3	NA	TRBV29-1
TGTGCCAGCTTCCTACGGGACACCGGGGAGCTGTTTTTT	CASFLRDTGELFF	NA	TRBJ2-2	NA	TRBV18